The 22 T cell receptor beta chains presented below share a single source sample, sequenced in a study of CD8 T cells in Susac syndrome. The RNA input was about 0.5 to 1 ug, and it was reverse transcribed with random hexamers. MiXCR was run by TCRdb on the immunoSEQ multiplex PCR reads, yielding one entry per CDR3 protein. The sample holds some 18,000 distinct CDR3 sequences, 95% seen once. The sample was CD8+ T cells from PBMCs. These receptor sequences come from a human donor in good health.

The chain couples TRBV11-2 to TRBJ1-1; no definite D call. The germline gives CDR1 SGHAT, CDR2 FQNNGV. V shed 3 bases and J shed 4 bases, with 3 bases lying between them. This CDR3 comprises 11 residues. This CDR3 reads CASSLGTEAFF. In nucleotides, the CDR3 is TGTGCCAGCAGCTTGGGCACTGAAGCTTTCTTT.

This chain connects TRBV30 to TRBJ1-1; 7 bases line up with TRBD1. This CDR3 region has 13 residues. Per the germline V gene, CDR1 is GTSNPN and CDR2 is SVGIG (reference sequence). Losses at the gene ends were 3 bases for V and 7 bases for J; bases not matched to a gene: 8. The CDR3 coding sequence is TGTGCCTGGAGCGCGGGACAGCCTCTTGAAGCTTTCTTT. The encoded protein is CAWSAGQPLEAFF.

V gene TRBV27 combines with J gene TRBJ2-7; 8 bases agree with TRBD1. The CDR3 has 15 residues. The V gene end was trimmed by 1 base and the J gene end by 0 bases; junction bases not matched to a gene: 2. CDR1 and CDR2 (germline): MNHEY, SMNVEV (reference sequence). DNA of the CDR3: TGTGCCAGCAGTTTATTCACAGGGGGCTCCTACGAGCAGTACTTC. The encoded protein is CASSLFTGGSYEQYF.

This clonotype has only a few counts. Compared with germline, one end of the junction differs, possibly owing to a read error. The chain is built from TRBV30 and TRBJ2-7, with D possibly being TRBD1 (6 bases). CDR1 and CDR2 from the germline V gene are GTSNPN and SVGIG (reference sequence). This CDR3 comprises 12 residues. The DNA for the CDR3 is TGTGCCGGTAGCAGGGGCACCTATGAGCAGTACTTC. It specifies CAGSRGTYEQYF.

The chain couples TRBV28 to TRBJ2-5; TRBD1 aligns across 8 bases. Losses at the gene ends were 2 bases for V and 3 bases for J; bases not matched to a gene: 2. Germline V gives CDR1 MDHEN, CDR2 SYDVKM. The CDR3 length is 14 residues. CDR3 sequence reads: CASSLQGAKETQYF. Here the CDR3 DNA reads TGTGCCAGCAGTTTACAGGGGGCGAAAGAGACCCAGTACTTC. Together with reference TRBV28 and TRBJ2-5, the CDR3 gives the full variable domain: DVKVTQSSRYLVKRTGEKVFLECVQDMDHENMFWYRQDPGLGLRLIYFSYDVKMKEKGDIPEGYSVSREKKERFSLILESASTNQTSMYLCASSLQGAKETQYFGPGTRLLVL.

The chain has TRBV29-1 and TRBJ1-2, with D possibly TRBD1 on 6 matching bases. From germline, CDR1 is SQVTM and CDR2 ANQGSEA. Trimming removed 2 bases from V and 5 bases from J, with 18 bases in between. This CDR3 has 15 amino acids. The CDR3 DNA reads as TGCAGCGTTGAATTGCGGGGGGCGGGTTGGTATGGCTACACCTTC. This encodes CSVELRGAGWYGYTF.

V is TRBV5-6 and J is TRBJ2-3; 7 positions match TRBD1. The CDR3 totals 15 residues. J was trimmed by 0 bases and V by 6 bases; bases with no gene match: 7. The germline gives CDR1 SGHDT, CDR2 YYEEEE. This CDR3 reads CASIMTGQSTDTQYF. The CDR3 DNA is TGTGCCAGCATAATGACGGGACAGAGCACAGATACGCAGTATTTT.

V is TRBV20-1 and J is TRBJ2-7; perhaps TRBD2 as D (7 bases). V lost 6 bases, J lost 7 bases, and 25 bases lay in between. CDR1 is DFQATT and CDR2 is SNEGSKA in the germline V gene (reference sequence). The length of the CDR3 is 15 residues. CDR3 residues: CSARRITGGLWEQYV. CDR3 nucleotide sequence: TGCAGTGCCCGAAGGATCACGGGGGGCCTCTGGGAGCAGTACGTC.

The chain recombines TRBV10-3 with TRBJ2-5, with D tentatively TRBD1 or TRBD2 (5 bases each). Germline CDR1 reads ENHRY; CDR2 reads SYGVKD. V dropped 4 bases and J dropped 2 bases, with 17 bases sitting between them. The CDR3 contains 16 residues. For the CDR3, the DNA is TGTGCCATCAGTGGTTCCCAACGGGGCCATCAAGAGACCCAGTACTTC. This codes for CAISGSQRGHQETQYF.

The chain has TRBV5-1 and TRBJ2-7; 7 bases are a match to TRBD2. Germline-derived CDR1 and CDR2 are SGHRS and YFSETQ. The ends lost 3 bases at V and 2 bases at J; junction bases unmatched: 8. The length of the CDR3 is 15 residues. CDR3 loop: CASSSRAGSPYEQYF. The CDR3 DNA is TGCGCCAGCAGCTCTAGAGCGGGATCCCCCTACGAGCAGTACTTC.

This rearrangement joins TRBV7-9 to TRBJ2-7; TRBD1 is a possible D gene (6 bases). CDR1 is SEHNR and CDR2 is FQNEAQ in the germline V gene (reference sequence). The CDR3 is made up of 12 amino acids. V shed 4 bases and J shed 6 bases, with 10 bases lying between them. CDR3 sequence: CASSYDRSEQYV. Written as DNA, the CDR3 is TGTGCCAGCAGCTACGACAGGAGCGAGCAGTACGTC.

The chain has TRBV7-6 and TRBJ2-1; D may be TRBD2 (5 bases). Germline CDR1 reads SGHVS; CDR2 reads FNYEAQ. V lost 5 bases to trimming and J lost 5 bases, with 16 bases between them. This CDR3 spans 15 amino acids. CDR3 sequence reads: CASSPLLVTDNEQFF. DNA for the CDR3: TGTGCCAGCAGCCCCCTACTAGTAACCGACAATGAGCAGTTCTTC.

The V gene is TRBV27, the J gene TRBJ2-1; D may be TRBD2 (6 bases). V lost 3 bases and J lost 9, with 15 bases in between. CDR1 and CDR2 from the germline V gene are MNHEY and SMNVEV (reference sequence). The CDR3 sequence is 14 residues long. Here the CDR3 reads CASSFQRDGGEQFF. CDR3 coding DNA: TGTGCCAGCAGTTTTCAACGGGACGGGGGTGAGCAGTTCTTC.

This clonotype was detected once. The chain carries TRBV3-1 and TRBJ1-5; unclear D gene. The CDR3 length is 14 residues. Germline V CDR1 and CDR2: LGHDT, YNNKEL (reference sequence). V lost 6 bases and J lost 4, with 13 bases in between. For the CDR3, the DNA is TGTGCCAGCAGAATCGAACGCCAGAATCAGCCCCAGCATTTT. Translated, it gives CASRIERQNQPQHF.

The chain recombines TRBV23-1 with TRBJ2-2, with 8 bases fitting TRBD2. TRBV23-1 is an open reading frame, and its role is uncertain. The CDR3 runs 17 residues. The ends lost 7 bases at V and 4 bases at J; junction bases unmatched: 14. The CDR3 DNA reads TGCGCCAGCATTTGGTCTAGCGGGCACGCAAGCACCGGGGAGCTGTTTTTT. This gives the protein CASIWSSGHASTGELFF.

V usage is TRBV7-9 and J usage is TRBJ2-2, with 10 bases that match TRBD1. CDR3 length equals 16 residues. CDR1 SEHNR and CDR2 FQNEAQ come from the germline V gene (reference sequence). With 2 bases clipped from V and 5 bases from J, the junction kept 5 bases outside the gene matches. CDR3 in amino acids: CASSLTPGQGTGELFF. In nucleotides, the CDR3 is TGTGCCAGCAGCTTAACGCCGGGACAGGGGACCGGGGAGCTGTTTTTT.

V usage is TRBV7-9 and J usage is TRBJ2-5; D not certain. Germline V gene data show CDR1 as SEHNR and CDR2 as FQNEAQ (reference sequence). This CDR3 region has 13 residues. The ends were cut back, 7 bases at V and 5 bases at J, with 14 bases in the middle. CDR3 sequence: CASIQSPGETQYF. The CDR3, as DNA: TGTGCCAGCATCCAATCTCCTGGGGAGACCCAGTACTTC.

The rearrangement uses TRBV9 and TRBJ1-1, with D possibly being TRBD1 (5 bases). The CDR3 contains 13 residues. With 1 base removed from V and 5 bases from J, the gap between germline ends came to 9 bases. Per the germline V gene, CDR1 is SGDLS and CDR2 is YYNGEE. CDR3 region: CASSVSGGTEAFF. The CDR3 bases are TGTGCCAGCAGCGTATCGGGGGGAACTGAAGCTTTCTTT.

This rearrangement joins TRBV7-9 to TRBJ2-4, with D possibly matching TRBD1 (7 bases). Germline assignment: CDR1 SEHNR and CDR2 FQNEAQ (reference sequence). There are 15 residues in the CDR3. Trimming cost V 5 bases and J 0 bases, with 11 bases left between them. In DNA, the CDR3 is TGTGCCAGCAGCGACAGGGAGGCAGCCAAAAACATTCAGTACTTC. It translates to CASSDREAAKNIQYF.

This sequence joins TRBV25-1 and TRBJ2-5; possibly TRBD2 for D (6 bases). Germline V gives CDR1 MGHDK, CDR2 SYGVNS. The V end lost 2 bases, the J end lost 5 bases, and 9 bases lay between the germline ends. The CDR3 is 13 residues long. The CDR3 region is CASSETGEETQYF. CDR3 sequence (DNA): TGTGCCAGCAGTGAAACGGGGGAGGAGACCCAGTACTTC.

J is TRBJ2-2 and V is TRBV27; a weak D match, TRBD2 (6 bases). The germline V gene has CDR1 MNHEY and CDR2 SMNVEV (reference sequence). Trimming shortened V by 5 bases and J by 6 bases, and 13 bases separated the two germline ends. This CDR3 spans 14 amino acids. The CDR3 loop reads CASSPKTSPGELFF. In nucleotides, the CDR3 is TGTGCCAGCAGTCCGAAGACTAGTCCCGGGGAGCTGTTTTTT.

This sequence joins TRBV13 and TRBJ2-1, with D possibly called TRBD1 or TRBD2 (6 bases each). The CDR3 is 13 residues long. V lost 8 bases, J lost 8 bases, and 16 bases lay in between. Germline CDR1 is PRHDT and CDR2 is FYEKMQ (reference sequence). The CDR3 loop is CASSPLGGYEQFF. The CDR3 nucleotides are TGTGCCAGCTCTCCCCTGGGGGGCTATGAGCAGTTCTTC.